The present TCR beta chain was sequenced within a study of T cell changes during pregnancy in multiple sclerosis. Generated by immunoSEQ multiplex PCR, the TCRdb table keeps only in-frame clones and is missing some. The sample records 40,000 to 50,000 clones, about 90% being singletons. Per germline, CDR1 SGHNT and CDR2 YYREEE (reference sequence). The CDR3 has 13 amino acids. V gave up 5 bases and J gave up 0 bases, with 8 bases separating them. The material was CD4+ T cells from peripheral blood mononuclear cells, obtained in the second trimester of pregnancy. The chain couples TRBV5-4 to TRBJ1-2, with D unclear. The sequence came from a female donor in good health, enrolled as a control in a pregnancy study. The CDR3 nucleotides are TGTGCCAGCAGACAAACAGCTAACTATGGCTACACCTTC. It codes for CASRQTANYGYTF.